This T cell receptor (beta chain) was identified during a study of cytomegalovirus exposure and HLA in healthy donors. In the study overall: From 150 million to 200 million T cells, an earlier analysis saw 100 million to 140 million unique TCR beta sequences.

Concerning this clone: Its target is unknown.

Findings and limits, study-wide: Among immune exposure information, only CMV serostatus was available.

The CDR3 contains 15 residues. In germline, CDR1 is SGDLS, CDR2 YYNGEE. J gave up 7 bases and V 4 bases, and 12 bases lay outside the gene matches. In the PCR, 60 Vbeta and 13 Jbeta primers were used. Some clones are missing from TCRdb's copy, which holds only in-frame ones; the method was immunoSEQ multiplex PCR. The table has under 200,000 clones, roughly 76% seen once. The receptor was derived from a woman aged 50 to 60 in good health and CMV-seronegative. The chain couples TRBV9 to TRBJ1-1, with TRBD1 matching over 8 bases. The sample consisted of PBMCs. The CDR3 spells CASSSYTGGHLEAFF. The CDR3 DNA is TGTGCCAGCAGCTCATATACAGGGGGTCACCTTGAAGCTTTCTTT.